This T cell receptor beta chain is drawn from a study of CD8 T cells in Susac syndrome. Whole-study findings and limits: As the study acknowledged, the number of individuals who were part of its TCR sequencing and HLA analysis was relatively small.

A quantity of about 0.5 to 1 ug RNA underwent reverse transcription using random hexamers. TCRdb recomputed calls from the immunoSEQ multiplex PCR reads with MiXCR, one row per CDR3 protein. The repertoire holds roughly 200,000 distinct CDR3 sequences, around 93% seen once, with 0.082% in the top ten. The count of this clonotype is one. Its antigen is unidentified. V was clipped by 7 bases and J by 2 bases; unmatched bases: 9. CDR1 is LNHNV and CDR2 is YYDKDF in the germline V gene (reference sequence). There are 15 residues in the CDR3. The specimen was CD4+ T cells from PBMCs. The origin of this receptor is a human donor with multiple sclerosis. The genes are TRBV15 and TRBJ1-1; TRBD1 matches at 8 bases. The CDR3, as DNA: TGTGCCACCATCCCTCGGACAGGGAAAAACACTGAAGCTTTCTTT. It yields the protein CATIPRTGKNTEAFF.